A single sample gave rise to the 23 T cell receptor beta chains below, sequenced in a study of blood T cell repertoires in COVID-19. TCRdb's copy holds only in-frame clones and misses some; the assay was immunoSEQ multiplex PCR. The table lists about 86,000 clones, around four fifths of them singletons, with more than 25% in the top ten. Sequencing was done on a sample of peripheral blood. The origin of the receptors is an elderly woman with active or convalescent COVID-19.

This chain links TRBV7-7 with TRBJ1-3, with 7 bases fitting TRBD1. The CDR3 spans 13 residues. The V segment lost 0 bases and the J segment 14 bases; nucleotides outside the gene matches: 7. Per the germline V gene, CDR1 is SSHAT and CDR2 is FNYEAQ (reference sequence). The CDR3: CASSLAGTDLLYF. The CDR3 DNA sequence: TGTGCCAGCAGCTTAGCGGGGACAGACCTGCTATATTTT.

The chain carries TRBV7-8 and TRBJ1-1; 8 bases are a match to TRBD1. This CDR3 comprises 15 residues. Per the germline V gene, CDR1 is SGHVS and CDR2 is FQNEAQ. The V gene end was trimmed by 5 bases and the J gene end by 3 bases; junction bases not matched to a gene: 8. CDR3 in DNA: TGTGCCAGCAGCCCCGGGACAGGTGGGGACACTGAAGCTTTCTTT. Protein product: CASSPGTGGDTEAFF.

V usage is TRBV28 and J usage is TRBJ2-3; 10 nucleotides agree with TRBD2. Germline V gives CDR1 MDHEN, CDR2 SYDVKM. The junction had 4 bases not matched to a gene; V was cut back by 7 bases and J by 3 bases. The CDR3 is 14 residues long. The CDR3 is CASNLAGETDTQYF. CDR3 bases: TGTGCCAGCAACCTAGCGGGAGAAACAGATACGCAGTATTTT.

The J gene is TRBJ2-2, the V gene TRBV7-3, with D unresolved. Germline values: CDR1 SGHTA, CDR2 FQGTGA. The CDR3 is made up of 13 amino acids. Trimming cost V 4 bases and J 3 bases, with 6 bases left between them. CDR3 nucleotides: TGTGCCAGCAGCTGGGCCGACACCGGGGAGCTGTTTTTT. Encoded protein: CASSWADTGELFF.

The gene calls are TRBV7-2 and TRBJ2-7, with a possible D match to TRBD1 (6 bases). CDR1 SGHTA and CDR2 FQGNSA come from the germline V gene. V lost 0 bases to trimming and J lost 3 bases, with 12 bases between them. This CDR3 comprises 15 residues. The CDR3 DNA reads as TGTGCCAGCAGCTTAGCGCTAGGACAGTACTACGAGCAGTACTTC. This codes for CASSLALGQYYEQYF.

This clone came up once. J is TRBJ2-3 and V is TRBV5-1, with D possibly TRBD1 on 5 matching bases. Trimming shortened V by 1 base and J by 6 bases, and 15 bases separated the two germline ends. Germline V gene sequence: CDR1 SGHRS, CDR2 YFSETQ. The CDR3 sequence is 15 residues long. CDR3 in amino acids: CASSLMPGWGDTQYF. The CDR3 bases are TGCGCCAGCAGCTTGATGCCTGGGTGGGGCGATACGCAGTATTTT.

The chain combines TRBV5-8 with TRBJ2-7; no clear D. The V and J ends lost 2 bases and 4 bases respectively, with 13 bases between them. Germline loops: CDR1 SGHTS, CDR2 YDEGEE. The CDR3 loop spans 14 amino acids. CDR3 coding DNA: TGTGCCAGCAGCTTAACCCTTGGGCCTTACGAGCAGTACTTC. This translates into CASSLTLGPYEQYF.

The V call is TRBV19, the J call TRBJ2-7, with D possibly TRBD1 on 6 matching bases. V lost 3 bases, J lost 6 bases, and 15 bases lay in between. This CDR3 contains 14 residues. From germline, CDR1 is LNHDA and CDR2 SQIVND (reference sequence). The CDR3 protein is CASSIAGVKSEQYF. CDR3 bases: TGTGCCAGTAGTATCGCAGGGGTAAAGAGCGAGCAGTACTTC.

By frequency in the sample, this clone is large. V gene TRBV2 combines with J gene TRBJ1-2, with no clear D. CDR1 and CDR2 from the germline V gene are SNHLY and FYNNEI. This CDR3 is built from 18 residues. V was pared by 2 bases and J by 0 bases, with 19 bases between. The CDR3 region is CASSELPPGGFTNYGYTF. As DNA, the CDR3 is TGTGCCAGCAGTGAACTCCCCCCCGGCGGCTTCACTAACTATGGCTACACCTTC.

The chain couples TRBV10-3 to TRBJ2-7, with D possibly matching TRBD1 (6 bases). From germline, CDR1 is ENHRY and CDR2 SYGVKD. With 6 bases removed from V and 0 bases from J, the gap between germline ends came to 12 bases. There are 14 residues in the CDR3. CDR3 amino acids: CAISPGVLSYEQYF. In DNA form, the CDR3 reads TGTGCCATCAGCCCAGGGGTCCTCTCCTACGAGCAGTACTTC.

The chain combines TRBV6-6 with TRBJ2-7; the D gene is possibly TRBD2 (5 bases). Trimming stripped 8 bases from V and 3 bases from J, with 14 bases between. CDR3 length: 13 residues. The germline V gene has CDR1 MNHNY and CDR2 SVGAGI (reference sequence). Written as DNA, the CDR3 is TGTGCCAGCCGTTCCTTGGGAGACTACGAGCAGTACTTC. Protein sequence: CASRSLGDYEQYF.

CDR3 sequence (DNA): TGTGCCAGCAGCTTATCTGGGCGGGGGGCCTACAATGAGCAGTTCTTC. Translating gives CASSLSGRGAYNEQFF. The chain couples TRBV7-2 to TRBJ2-1; 8 nucleotides agree with TRBD2. The germline CDR1 and CDR2 sequences are SGHTA and FQGNSA. Trimming at V came to 2 bases and at J to 2 bases, leaving 5 bases not matched to a gene. This CDR3 is built from 16 residues. Full variable domain (rest looked up from reference TRBV7-2 and TRBJ2-1): GAGVSQSPSNKVTEKGKDVELRCDPISGHTALYWYRQSLGQGLEFLIYFQGNSAPDKSGLPSDRFSAERTGGSVSTLTIQRTQQEDSAVYLCASSLSGRGAYNEQFFGPGTRLTVL.

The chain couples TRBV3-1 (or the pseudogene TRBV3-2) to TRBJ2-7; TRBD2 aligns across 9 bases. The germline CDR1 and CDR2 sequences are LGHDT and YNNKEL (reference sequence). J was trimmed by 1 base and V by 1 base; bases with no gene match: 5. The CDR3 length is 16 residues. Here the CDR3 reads CASSQAPGLASYEQYF. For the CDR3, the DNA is TGTGCCAGCAGCCAAGCCCCGGGACTAGCTTCCTACGAGCAGTACTTC.

CDR3 bases: TGTGCCAGTAGTATAGAACCGGGTCTTCCCCACGAGCAGTACTTC. It specifies CASSIEPGLPHEQYF. The rearrangement joins TRBV19 to TRBJ2-7; D unresolved. This CDR3 region has 15 residues. Germline V gives CDR1 LNHDA, CDR2 SQIVND (reference sequence). Trimming left V 0 bases short and J 5 bases short, with 14 bases between.

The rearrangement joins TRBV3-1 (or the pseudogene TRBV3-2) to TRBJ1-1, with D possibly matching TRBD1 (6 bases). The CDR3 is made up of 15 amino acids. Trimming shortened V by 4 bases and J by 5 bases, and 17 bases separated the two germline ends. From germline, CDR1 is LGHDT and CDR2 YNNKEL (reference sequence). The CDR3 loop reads CASSPPGGAGTEAFF. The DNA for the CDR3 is TGTGCCAGCAGCCCTCCCGGGGGGGCGGGGACTGAAGCTTTCTTT.

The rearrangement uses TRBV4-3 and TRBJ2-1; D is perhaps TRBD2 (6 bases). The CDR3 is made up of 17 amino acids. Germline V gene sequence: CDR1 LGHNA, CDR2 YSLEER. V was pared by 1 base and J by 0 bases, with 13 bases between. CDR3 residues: CASSQAPGVNSYNEQFF. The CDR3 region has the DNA TGCGCCAGCAGCCAAGCACCGGGGGTAAACTCCTACAATGAGCAGTTCTTC.

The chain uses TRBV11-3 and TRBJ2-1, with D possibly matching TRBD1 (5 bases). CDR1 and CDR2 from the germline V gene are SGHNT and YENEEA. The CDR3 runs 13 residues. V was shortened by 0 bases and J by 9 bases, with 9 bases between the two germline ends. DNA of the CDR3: TGTGCCAGCAGCTTAGATGTGCAGGGTGAGCAGTTCTTC. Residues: CASSLDVQGEQFF.

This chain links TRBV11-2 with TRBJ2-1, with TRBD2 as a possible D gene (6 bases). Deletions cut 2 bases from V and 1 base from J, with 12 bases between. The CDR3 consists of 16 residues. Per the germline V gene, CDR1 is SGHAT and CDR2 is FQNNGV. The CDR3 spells CASSLRGTDSYNEQFF. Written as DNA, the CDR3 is TGTGCCAGCAGCTTACGGGGGACTGATTCCTACAATGAGCAGTTCTTC.

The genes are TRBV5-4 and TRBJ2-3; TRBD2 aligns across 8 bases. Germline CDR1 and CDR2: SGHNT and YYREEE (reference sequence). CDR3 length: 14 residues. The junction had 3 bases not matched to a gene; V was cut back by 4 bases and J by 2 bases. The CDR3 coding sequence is TGTGCCAGCAGCGGAGGACTAGCCACAGATACGCAGTATTTT. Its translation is CASSGGLATDTQYF.

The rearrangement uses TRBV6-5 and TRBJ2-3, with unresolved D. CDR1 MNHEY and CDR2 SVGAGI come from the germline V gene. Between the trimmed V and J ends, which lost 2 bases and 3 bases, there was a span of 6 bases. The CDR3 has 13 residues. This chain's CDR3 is CASSYDNTDTQYF. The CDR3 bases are TGTGCCAGCAGTTACGACAATACAGATACGCAGTATTTT.

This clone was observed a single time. CDR3 residues: CASSPLGQGPTNEKLFF. The CDR3 DNA follows: TGTGCCAGCTCACCACTTGGACAGGGACCAACTAATGAAAAACTGTTTTTT. The genes are TRBV18 and TRBJ1-4; 8 bases are a match to TRBD1. With V trimmed by 1 base and J by 0 bases, 4 bases remained unmatched. The length of the CDR3 is 17 residues. CDR1 and CDR2 from the germline V gene are KGHSH and LQKENI. The complete variable domain, with remaining parts taken from reference TRBV18 and TRBJ1-4, reads NAGVMQNPRHLVRRRGQEARLRCSPMKGHSHVYWYRQLPEEGLKFMVYLQKENIIDESGMPKERFSAEFPKEGPSILRIQQVVRGDSAAYFCASSPLGQGPTNEKLFFGSGTQLSVL.

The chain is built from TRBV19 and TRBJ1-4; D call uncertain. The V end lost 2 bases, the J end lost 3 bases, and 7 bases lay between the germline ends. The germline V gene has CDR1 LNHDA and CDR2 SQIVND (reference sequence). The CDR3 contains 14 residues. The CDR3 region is CASSIQASNEKLFF. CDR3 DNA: TGTGCCAGTAGTATACAGGCCTCTAATGAAAAACTGTTTTTT.

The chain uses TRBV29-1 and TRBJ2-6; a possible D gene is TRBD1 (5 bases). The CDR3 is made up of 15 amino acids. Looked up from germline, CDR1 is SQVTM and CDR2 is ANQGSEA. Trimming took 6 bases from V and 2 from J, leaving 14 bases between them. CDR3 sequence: CSVANRIPGANVLTF. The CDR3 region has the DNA TGCAGCGTGGCCAACAGGATCCCTGGGGCCAACGTCCTGACTTTC.